The 8 T cell receptor beta chains below were found in one sample sequenced in a study of cytomegalovirus exposure and HLA in healthy donors. The PCR made use of 60 Vbeta and 13 Jbeta primers. Clones were read by immunoSEQ multiplex PCR, and TCRdb kept only the in-frame ones, dropping some. Counted here are 150,000 to 200,000 clones, around three quarters occurring once; the ten biggest clones make up 1.5% to 2%. Input material: PBMCs. The receptors were sampled from a woman younger than 45 in good health and CMV-seronegative.

This clone came up a few times. The chain carries TRBV5-4 and TRBJ2-1, with 14 nucleotides matching TRBD2. J was trimmed by 7 bases and V by 5 bases; bases with no gene match: 5. The CDR3 totals 15 residues. Germline V CDR1 and CDR2: SGHNT, YYREEE (reference sequence). The CDR3 loop reads CASRPGTSGGNEQFF. DNA of the CDR3: TGTGCCAGCAGGCCCGGGACTAGCGGGGGTAATGAGCAGTTCTTC.

The chain is built from TRBV19 and TRBJ2-7, with unresolved D. CDR3 size: 13 residues. V was clipped by 9 bases and J by 3 bases, with 15 bases between them. Germline V gives CDR1 LNHDA, CDR2 SQIVND (reference sequence). This chain's CDR3 is CASQPPGLYEQYF. Written as DNA, the CDR3 is TGTGCCAGCCAACCTCCAGGTCTCTACGAGCAGTACTTC.

V is TRBV5-6 and J is TRBJ1-2, with D perhaps TRBD1 (6 bases). This CDR3 region has 12 residues. V was shortened by 0 bases and J by 13 bases, with 13 bases between the two germline ends. CDR1 and CDR2 from the germline V gene are SGHDT and YYEEEE. The CDR3 spells CASSLGDMSCTF. Here the CDR3 DNA reads TGTGCCAGCAGCTTGGGGGACATGAGCTGCACCTTC.

The chain joins TRBV29-1 to TRBJ1-2; D might be TRBD1 (5 bases). CDR3 length: 14 amino acids. Germline-derived CDR1 and CDR2 are SQVTM and ANQGSEA. The V end lost 6 bases, the J end lost 4 bases, and 18 bases lay between the germline ends. The CDR3 sequence: CSVANVGQGYGYTF. The CDR3 nucleotides are TGCAGCGTAGCGAACGTCGGGCAGGGCTATGGCTACACCTTC. Based on the CDR3 plus reference TRBV29-1 and TRBJ1-2, the full variable domain is SAVISQKPSRDICQRGTSLTIQCQVDSQVTMMFWYRQQPGQSLTLIATANQGSEATYESGFVIDKFPISRPNLTFSTLTVSNMSPEDSSIYLCSVANVGQGYGYTFGSGTRLTVV.

V gene TRBV7-6 combines with J gene TRBJ1-2; D uncertain. Between the trimmed V and J ends, which lost 1 base and 1 base, there was a span of 7 bases. CDR1 and CDR2 (germline): SGHVS, FNYEAQ. This CDR3 has 14 residues. DNA of the CDR3: TGTGCCAGCAGCTTAGGTAGTCGTAACTATGGCTACACCTTC. It specifies CASSLGSRNYGYTF.

The DNA for the CDR3 is TGTGCCAGCAGCTCTCGTGGGGGGTTTGGGCCCGGGGACGAGCAGTACTTC. Translating it yields CASSSRGGFGPGDEQYF. This chain joins TRBV7-9 and TRBJ2-7; D is possibly TRBD2 (6 bases). This CDR3 comprises 17 residues. CDR1 is SEHNR, CDR2 FQNEAQ, per germline (reference sequence). Between the trimmed V and J ends, which lost 4 bases and 5 bases, there was a span of 24 bases.

The chain carries TRBV19 and TRBJ2-5, with 12 bases matching TRBD1. Germline V gene sequence: CDR1 LNHDA, CDR2 SQIVND (reference sequence). CDR3 length: 15 amino acids. Trimming cost V 6 bases and J 5 bases; bases outside gene matches: 7. This CDR3 reads CASRVRDRGLETQYF. The CDR3 region has the DNA TGTGCCAGTAGGGTACGGGACAGGGGGCTGGAGACCCAGTACTTC.

The V gene is TRBV29-1, the J gene TRBJ1-1; D is ambiguous. The germline V gene encodes CDR1 SQVTM and CDR2 ANQGSEA. Trimming pared 5 bases from V and 0 bases from J, leaving 10 bases between. The CDR3 spans 13 residues. The CDR3 coding sequence is TGCAGCGTTTCCCAGTCCATGAACACTGAAGCTTTCTTT. Its translation: CSVSQSMNTEAFF.